Listed here is a single T cell receptor beta chain. These data originate in a study of metastatic and nonmetastatic thyroid tumors. This CDR3 spans 12 amino acids. The germline CDR1 and CDR2 sequences are SNHLY and FYNNEI. V gave up 6 bases and J gave up 7 bases, with 12 bases separating them. TCRdb re-analyzed the PCR reads through MiXCR. The sample has over 50,000 clones; under 30% are singletons. Among the patients, none had received any treatment before thyroid surgery. V usage is TRBV2 and J usage is TRBJ1-1; D might be TRBD1 (5 bases). The source material was blood. This receptor was taken from a female donor with papillary thyroid cancer or a benign thyroid nodule (not recorded which). Some clones in this sample may be carry-over from other donors' samples. CDR3 loop: CASSGPGGEAFF. The CDR3 bases are TGTGCCAGCAGCGGGCCTGGGGGTGAAGCTTTCTTT. The full variable domain, its missing parts supplied by reference TRBV2 and TRBJ1-1, is EPEVTQTPSHQVTQMGQEVILRCVPISNHLYFYWYRQILGQKVEFLVSFYNNEISEKSEIFDDQFSVERPDGSNFTLKIRSTKLEDSAMYFCASSGPGGEAFFGQGTRLTVV.